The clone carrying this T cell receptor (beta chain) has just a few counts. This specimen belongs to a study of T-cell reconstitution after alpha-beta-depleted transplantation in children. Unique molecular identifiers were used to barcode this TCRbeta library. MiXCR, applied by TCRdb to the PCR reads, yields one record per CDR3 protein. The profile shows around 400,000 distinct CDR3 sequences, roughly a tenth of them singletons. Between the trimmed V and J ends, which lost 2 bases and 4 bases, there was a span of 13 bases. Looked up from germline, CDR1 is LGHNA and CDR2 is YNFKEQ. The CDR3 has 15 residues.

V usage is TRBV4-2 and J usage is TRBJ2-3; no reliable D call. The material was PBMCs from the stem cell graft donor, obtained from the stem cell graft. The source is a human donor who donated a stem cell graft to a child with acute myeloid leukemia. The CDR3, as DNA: TGTGCCAGCAGCCAACAATCGGACCAGCCAGATACGCAGTATTTT. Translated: CASSQQSDQPDTQYF.